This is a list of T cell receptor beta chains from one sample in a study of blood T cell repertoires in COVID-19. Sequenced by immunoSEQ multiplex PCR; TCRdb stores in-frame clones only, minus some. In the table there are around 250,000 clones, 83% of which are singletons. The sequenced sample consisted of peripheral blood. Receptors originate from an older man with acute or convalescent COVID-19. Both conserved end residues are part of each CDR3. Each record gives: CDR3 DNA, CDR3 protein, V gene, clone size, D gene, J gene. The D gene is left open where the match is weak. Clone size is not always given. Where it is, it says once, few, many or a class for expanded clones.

TGTGCCAGCAGCCCGTTTGGACAGGACTATAATTCACCCCTCCACTTT CASSPFGQDYNSPLHF TRBV7-8 few TRBD1 TRBJ1-6
TGTGCCAGCAGCTCCGGGACTAGCGGAGGGGAGTTCTTC CASSSGTSGGEFF TRBV11-2 NA TRBD2 TRBJ2-1
TGTGCCAGCAGTTCCCGACTAGCGGGGGGGCTGGAGCAGTACTTC CASSSRLAGGLEQYF TRBV28 few TRBD2 TRBJ2-7
TGTGCCTGGACTCTAGCAGATACGCAGTATTTT CAWTLADTQYF TRBV30 NA NA TRBJ2-3
TGTGCCAGCAGCTTACTCTCATTGACATACAATGAGCAGTTCTTC CASSLLSLTYNEQFF TRBV11-2 NA NA TRBJ2-1
TGTGCCAGCAGCCCCCAACCACCGGGACTAGCGGGAGGCGGTGGGCAGTACTTC CASSPQPPGLAGGGGQYF TRBV7-2 NA TRBD2 TRBJ2-7
TGTGCCAGCAGCCCGGGACTAGCGGGAGGAGAGACCCAGTACTTC CASSPGLAGGETQYF TRBV11-1 NA TRBD2 TRBJ2-5
TGTGCCAGCAGCCCCTCCCCCCGGGACAGGGCCTACAATGAGCAGTTCTTC CASSPSPRDRAYNEQFF TRBV9 NA TRBD1 TRBJ2-1
TGTGCCAGTAGTAGAACCGGGACAGGGAATCAGCCCCAGCATTTT CASSRTGTGNQPQHF TRBV19 NA TRBD1 TRBJ1-5
TGTGCCAGCAGCTTAGATCCAGGGGGGAAGACCCAGTACTTC CASSLDPGGKTQYF TRBV11-2 NA NA TRBJ2-5
TGTGCCAGACTAGGACTAGCGGGGGGGCTAGCACCCCAGACCCTATACGAGCAGTACTTC CARLGLAGGLAPQTLYEQYF TRBV6-4 once TRBD2 TRBJ2-7
TGCGCCAGCAGCCAAGATCTTAAAACATACTCTGGGGCCAACGTCCTGACTTTC CASSQDLKTYSGANVLTF TRBV4-1 once NA TRBJ2-6
TGTGCCAGCAGTGTCCGAGGGAGTCGGGTAACAGATACGCAGTATTTT CASSVRGSRVTDTQYF TRBV6-1 NA NA TRBJ2-3
TGTGCCAGCAGTTTTAGTCTAGCGGGGGGCAGGACGCAGTATTTT CASSFSLAGGRTQYF TRBV28 NA TRBD2 TRBJ2-3
TGTGCCAGCAGGGGACTAGCGGCAGGCGAGCAGTACTTC CASRGLAAGEQYF TRBV6-5 NA TRBD2 TRBJ2-7
TGTGCCAGTAGTACCGGGACTAGCGGGAGGCCTCCCTACAATGAGCAGTTCTTC CASSTGTSGRPPYNEQFF TRBV19 NA TRBD2 TRBJ2-1
TGTGCCACTACCGGGACAGGCCGAACAGATACGCAGTATTTT CATTGTGRTDTQYF TRBV10-3 NA TRBD1 TRBJ2-3
TGTGCCTGTCAACAGGACTATAATTCACCCCTCCACTTT CACQQDYNSPLHF TRBV30 NA NA TRBJ1-6
TGTGCCAGTAGTCGGGGAGGGGGCTCTGGAAACACCATATATTTT CASSRGGGSGNTIYF TRBV19 NA NA TRBJ1-3
TGTGCCAGCAGTCATGGACAGGGGGCGTATGGCTACACCTTC CASSHGQGAYGYTF TRBV28 NA TRBD1 TRBJ1-2
TGTGCCAGCAGTTCCGGACAGGGAGCGGCCTACGAGCAGTACTTC CASSSGQGAAYEQYF TRBV5-4 NA TRBD1 TRBJ2-7
TGCAGCGTTGGGGCGGGGGGCACAGATACGCAGTATTTT CSVGAGGTDTQYF TRBV29-1 NA TRBD2 TRBJ2-3
TGTGCCAGCAGCTTAGCCTCCGAGCAGTACTTC CASSLASEQYF TRBV11-2 NA NA TRBJ2-7
TGCGCCAGCAGAGTCGGCGGGAGTGCGCCCCAGGAGACCCAGTACTTC CASRVGGSAPQETQYF TRBV5-1 few TRBD2 TRBJ2-5
TGTGCCAGCAGACAGATTAGAGATACGCAGTATTTT CASRQIRDTQYF TRBV12-3/TRBV12-4 NA NA TRBJ2-3
TGTGCCAGTAGTATCGGGGGGTTGAGCAATCAGCCCCAGCATTTT CASSIGGLSNQPQHF TRBV19 NA NA TRBJ1-5
TGTGCCTGGAGTGTATCCCCCCAGCGCCCTCTAGCTTTCTTT CAWSVSPQRPLAFF TRBV30 NA NA TRBJ1-1
TGTGCCAGCAGCCGGGGACTAGCGGGATCCTCGGGCGCCTACAATGAGCAGTTCTTC CASSRGLAGSSGAYNEQFF TRBV7-9 NA TRBD2 TRBJ2-1
TGTGCCAGCAGCCCTTATTCCGACAGGGATGAGCAGTTCTTC CASSPYSDRDEQFF TRBV27 NA TRBD1 TRBJ2-1
TGTGCCAGCAGTGAATCCCACTTAGGAGGTTTCTTC CASSESHLGGFF TRBV2 few NA TRBJ2-1
TGTGCCAGCAATTCTGGGGGACAGATTCTCACAGATACGCAGTATTTT CASNSGGQILTDTQYF TRBV19 NA TRBD1 TRBJ2-3
TGCGCCAGCAGCTTGGAAGGGGGGAACACCGGGGAGCTGTTTTTT CASSLEGGNTGELFF TRBV5-1 NA NA TRBJ2-2
TGCGCCAGCAGCGTGGGAGGGCTTGGCTACGAGCAGTACTTC CASSVGGLGYEQYF TRBV5-1 once TRBD2 TRBJ2-7
TGTGCCAGTAGTTCCCACCTCTTAGGCGGCTATGGCTACACCTTC CASSSHLLGGYGYTF TRBV19 NA NA TRBJ1-2
TGCGCCAGCAGTCTCGACTATCACAGGGGGCGAAGCAATCAGCCCCAGCATTTT CASSLDYHRGRSNQPQHF TRBV23-1 NA TRBD1 TRBJ1-5
TGTGCCAGCAGTTTAAACGGGTTCGTTTCACCCCTCCACTTT CASSLNGFVSPLHF TRBV27 NA NA TRBJ1-6
TGTGCCAGCAGCTTTAGCCGGGGACAGGGGAGGAACACTGAAGCTTTCTTT CASSFSRGQGRNTEAFF TRBV7-9 NA TRBD1 TRBJ1-1
TGTGCCAGCGGGCGGGAGACCAACGAGCAGTACTTC CASGRETNEQYF TRBV2 NA TRBD2 TRBJ2-7
TGTGCCAGCAGCTTGACCCTCCAGGACAATGAGCAGTTCTTC CASSLTLQDNEQFF TRBV5-6 NA NA TRBJ2-1
TGTGCCAGCAGCGAGTTCCAGGGGTTGAAAGAGACCCAGTACTTC CASSEFQGLKETQYF TRBV3-1/TRBV3-2 NA NA TRBJ2-5
TGTGCCAGCAGTCCTCTAGCGGGGGTCCTCCAAGAGACCCAGTACTTC CASSPLAGVLQETQYF TRBV27 NA TRBD2 TRBJ2-5
TGTGCCAGCTCACCCTCGACTAGCGGGGGGCTCGGGGAGCAGTTCTTC CASSPSTSGGLGEQFF TRBV18 NA TRBD2 TRBJ2-1
TGTGCCAGCAGCGTAGAGGGGGCGAGCTATGGCTACACCTTC CASSVEGASYGYTF TRBV9 NA TRBD1 TRBJ1-2
TGCAGCGTTGTTAACCAAGAGACCCAGTACTTC CSVVNQETQYF TRBV29-1 NA NA TRBJ2-5
TGTGCCAGTAGTAAAGGACAGGGGCCGGCTTATGGCTACACCTTC CASSKGQGPAYGYTF TRBV19 NA TRBD1 TRBJ1-2
TGCGCCAGCAGCTTGGGGAGTGCCGGGGCCAACGTCCTGACTTTC CASSLGSAGANVLTF TRBV5-1 NA NA TRBJ2-6
TGTGCCAGAGGGAATAGAACCGGGACTCTTTCCGGGGAGCTGTTTTTT CARGNRTGTLSGELFF TRBV2 NA NA TRBJ2-2
TGTGCCAGCACACAGACAGGGAAATACGAAAAACTGTTTTTT CASTQTGKYEKLFF TRBV25-1 NA TRBD1 TRBJ1-4
TGTGCCAGCAGCATATTTACAGGGTTGGGCGGGGAGCTGTTTTTT CASSIFTGLGGELFF TRBV5-5 NA NA TRBJ2-2
TGTGCCAGCAGTAGGACAGGGATAAAGAACACCGGGGAGCTGTTTTTT CASSRTGIKNTGELFF TRBV2 NA TRBD1 TRBJ2-2
TGTGCCAGCTCCCCTCAGGGCGGACTAGCGGGTGGTGAGCAGTTCTTC CASSPQGGLAGGEQFF TRBV18 NA TRBD2 TRBJ2-1
TGTGCCAGCAGCTATAGCGGGAGAGGTGGAGATACGCAGTATTTT CASSYSGRGGDTQYF TRBV5-4 NA TRBD2 TRBJ2-3
TGTGCCAGCAGTACACAGGGGGCTAGCAATCAGCCCCAGCATTTT CASSTQGASNQPQHF TRBV6-6 NA TRBD1 TRBJ1-5